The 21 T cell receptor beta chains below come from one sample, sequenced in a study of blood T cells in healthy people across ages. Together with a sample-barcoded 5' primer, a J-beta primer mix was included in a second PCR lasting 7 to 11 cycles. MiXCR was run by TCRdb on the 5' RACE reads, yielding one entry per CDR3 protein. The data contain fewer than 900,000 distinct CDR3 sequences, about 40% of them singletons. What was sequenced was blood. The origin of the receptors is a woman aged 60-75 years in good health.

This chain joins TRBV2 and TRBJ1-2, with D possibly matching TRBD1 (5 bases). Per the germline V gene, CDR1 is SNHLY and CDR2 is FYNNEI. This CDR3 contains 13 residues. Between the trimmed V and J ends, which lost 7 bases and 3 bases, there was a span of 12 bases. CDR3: CASKTQEYYGYTF. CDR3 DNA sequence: TGTGCCAGCAAGACACAGGAGTACTATGGCTACACCTTC.

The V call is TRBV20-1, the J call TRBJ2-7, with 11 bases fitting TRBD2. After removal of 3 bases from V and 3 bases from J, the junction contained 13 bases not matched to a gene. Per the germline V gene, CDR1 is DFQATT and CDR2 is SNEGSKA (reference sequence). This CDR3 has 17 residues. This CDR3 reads CSARDLSGRASIYEQYF. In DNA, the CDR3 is TGCAGTGCTAGGGATCTTAGCGGGAGGGCCAGTATCTACGAGCAGTACTTC.

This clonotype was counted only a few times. This chain's CDR3 is CAWSVGQGPYNEQYF. As DNA, the CDR3 is TGTGCCTGGAGTGTGGGACAGGGACCCTACAATGAGCAGTACTTC. The chain recombines TRBV30 with TRBJ2-1; TRBD1 agrees at 9 bases. Judging by the DNA end, TRBJ2-7 fits better; the J call may be wrong. Per germline, CDR1 GTSNPN and CDR2 SVGIG (reference sequence). This CDR3 has 15 amino acids.

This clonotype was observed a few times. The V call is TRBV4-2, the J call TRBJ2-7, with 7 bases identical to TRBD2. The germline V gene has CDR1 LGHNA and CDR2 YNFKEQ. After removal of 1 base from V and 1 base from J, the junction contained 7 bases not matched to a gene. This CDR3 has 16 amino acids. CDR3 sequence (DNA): TGTGCCAGCAGCCAAGTTAGTGGGCGGGGGTCCTACGAGCAGTACTTC. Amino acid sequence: CASSQVSGRGSYEQYF.

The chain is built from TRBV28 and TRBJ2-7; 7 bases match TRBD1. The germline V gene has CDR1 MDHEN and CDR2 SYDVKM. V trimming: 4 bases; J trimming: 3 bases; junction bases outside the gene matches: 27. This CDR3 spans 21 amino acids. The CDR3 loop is CASSSVTIQGHVSVKNYEQYF. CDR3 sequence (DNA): TGTGCCAGCAGTTCCGTCACGATACAGGGGCATGTTTCGGTCAAGAACTACGAGCAGTACTTC.

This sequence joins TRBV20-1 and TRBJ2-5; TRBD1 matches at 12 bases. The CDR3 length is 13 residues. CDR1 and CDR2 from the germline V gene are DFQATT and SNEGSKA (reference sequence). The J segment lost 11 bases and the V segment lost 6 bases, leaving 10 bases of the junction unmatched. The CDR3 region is CSAGSGTGGAQYF. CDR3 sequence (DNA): TGCAGTGCGGGTTCCGGGACAGGGGGCGCTCAGTACTTC.

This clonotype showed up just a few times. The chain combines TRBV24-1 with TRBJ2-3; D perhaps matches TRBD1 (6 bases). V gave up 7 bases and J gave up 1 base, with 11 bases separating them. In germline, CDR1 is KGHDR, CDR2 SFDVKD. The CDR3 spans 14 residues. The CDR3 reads CATSGTLGTDTQYF. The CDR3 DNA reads TGTGCCACCAGCGGGACACTAGGCACAGATACGCAGTATTTT.

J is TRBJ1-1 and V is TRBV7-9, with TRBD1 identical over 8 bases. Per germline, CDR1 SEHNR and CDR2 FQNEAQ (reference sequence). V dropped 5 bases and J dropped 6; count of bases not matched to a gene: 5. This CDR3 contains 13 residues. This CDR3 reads CASSRPQGAEAFF. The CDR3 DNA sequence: TGTGCCAGCAGCCGACCACAGGGGGCTGAAGCTTTCTTT.

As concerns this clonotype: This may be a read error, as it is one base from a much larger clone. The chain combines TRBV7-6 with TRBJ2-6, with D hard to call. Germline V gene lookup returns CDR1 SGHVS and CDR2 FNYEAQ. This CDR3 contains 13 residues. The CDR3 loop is CTSSYSGANVLTF. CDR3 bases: TGTACCAGCAGTTACTCTGGGGCCAACGTCCTGACTTTC.

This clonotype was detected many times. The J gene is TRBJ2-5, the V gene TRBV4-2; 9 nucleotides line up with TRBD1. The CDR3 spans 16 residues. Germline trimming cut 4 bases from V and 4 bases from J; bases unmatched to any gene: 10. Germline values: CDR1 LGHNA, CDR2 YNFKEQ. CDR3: CASSLHGTGNRETQYF. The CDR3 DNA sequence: TGTGCCAGCAGCCTGCACGGGACAGGGAACCGAGAGACCCAGTACTTC.

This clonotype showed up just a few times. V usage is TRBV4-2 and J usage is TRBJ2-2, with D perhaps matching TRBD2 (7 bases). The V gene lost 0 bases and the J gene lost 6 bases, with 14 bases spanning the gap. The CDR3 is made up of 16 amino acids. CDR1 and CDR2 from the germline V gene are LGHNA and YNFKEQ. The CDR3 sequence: CASSQDSPGGPGELFF. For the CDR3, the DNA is TGTGCCAGCAGCCAAGATTCCCCGGGGGGCCCCGGGGAGCTGTTTTTT.

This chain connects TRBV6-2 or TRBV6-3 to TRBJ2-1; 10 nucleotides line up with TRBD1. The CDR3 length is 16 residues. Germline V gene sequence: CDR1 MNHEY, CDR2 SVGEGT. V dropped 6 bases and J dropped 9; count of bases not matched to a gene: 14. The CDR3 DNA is TGTGCCAGCAGAGATCCCGGGACAGGGGCCCCTGGTGAGCAGTTCTTC. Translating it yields CASRDPGTGAPGEQFF.

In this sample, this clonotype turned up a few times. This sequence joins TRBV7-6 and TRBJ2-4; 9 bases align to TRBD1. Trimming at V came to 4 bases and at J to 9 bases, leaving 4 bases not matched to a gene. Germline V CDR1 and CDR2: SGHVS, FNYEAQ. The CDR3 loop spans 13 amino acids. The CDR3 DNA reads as TGTGCCAGCAGCTCGGACAGGGGAGGCATTCAGTACTTC. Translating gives CASSSDRGGIQYF.

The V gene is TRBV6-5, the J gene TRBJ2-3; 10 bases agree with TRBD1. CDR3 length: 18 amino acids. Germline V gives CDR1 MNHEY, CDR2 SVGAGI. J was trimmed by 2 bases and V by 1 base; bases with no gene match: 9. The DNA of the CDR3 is TGTGCCAGCAGTTACTTAGTGGGACAGGGGACCGACACAGATACGCAGTATTTT. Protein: CASSYLVGQGTDTDTQYF.

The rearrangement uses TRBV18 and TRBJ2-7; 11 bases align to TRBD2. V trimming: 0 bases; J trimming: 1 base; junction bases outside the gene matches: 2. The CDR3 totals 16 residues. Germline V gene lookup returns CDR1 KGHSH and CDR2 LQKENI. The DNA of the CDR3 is TGTGCCAGCTCACCACCCACTAGCGGGGGATCCTACGAGCAGTACTTC. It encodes CASSPPTSGGSYEQYF.

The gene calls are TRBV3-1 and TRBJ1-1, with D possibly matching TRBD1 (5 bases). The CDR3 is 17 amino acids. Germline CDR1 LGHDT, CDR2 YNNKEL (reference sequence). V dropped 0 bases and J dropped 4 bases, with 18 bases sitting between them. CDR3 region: CASSQEVQALYFTEAFF. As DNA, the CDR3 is TGTGCCAGCAGCCAAGAGGTACAGGCTTTGTATTTCACTGAAGCTTTCTTT.

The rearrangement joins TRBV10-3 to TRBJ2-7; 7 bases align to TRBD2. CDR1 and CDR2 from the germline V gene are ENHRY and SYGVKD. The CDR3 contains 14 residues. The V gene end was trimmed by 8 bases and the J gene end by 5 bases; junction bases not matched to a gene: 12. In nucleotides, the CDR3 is TGTGCCATCGGTCTCCAGACTAGCTACGACGAGCAGTACTTC. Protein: CAIGLQTSYDEQYF.

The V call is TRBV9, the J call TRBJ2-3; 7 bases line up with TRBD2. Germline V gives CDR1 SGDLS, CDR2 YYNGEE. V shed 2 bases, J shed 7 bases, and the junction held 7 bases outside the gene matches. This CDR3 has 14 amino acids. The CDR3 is CASSVELALNTQYF. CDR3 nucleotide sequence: TGTGCCAGCAGCGTCGAACTAGCGCTTAATACGCAGTATTTT.

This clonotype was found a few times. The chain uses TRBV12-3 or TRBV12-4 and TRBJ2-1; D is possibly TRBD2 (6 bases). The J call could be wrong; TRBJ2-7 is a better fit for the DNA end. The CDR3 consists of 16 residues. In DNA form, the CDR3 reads TGTGCCAGCAGCCGGACTAACCCTAGCTCCTACAATGAGCAGTACTTC. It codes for CASSRTNPSSYNEQYF.

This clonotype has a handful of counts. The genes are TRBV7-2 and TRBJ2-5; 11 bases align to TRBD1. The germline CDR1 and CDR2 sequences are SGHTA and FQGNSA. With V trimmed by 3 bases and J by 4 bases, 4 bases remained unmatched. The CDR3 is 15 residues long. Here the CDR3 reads CASSFGQGAAETQYF. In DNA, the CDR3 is TGTGCCAGCAGCTTTGGACAGGGGGCTGCAGAGACCCAGTACTTC.

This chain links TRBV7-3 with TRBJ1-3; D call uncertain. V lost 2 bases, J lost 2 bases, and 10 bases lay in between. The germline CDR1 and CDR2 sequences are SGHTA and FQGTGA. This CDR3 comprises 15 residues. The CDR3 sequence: CASSLDSGTGNTIYF. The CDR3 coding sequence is TGTGCCAGCAGCTTAGACTCGGGGACTGGAAACACCATATATTTT.